This T cell receptor (beta chain) was identified in a study of T-cell memory formation after mild COVID-19. TCRdb used MiXCR to reprocess the 5' RACE reads, holding one entry per CDR3 protein. The data contain around 500,000 distinct CDR3 sequences, about 20% of them singletons. V was pared by 2 bases and J by 3 bases, with 13 bases between. CDR1 is MNHNY and CDR2 is SVGAGI in the germline V gene (reference sequence). This CDR3 has 15 amino acids. The sequenced material came from PBMCs or a T cell subset sorted from them (not recorded which). This receptor was taken from an adult woman who had mild COVID-19 (a few samples of this study predate the infection). Cell type and time point are not known. This sequence joins TRBV6-6 and TRBJ1-1, with unresolved D. CDR3 amino acids: CASSYPPDEDTEAFF. The DNA for the CDR3 is TGTGCCAGCAGTTACCCCCCCGACGAGGACACTGAAGCTTTCTTT.